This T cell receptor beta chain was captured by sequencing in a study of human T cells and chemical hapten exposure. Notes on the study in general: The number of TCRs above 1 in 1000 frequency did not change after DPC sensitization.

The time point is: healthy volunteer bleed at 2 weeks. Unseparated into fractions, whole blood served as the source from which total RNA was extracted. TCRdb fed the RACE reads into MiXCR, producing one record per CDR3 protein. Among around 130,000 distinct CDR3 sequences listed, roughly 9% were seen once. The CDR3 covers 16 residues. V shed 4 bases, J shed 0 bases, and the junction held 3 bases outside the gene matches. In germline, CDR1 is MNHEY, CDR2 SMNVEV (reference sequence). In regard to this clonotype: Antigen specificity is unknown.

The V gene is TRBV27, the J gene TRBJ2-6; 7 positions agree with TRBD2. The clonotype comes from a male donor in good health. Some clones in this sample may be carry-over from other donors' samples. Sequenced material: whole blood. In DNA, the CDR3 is TGTGCCAGCAGTTCCTGGGAGGGCTCTGGGGCCAACGTCCTGACTTTC. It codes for CASSSWEGSGANVLTF.